The entry below describes one T cell receptor beta chain. The V segment lost 6 bases and the J segment 3 bases; nucleotides outside the gene matches: 7. Germline V gene sequence: CDR1 MDHEN, CDR2 SYDVKM. The CDR3 covers 14 residues. Sequencing of TCR beta drew on CD8+ and CD4+ T cells from blood. The multiple sclerosis controls, all treatment-naive patients, had relapsing-remitting disease that was stable or active. TEMRA cells were FACS-enriched, while CD8+ and CD4+ T cells were negatively isolated. Reverse transcription used about 0.5 to 1 ug RNA and random hexamers. The method of amplification for TCR beta CDR3 was immunoSEQ multiplex PCR, covering 54 Vbeta and 13 Jbeta. TCRdb reprocessed the immunoSEQ multiplex PCR reads with MiXCR, giving one entry per CDR3 protein. The sample consists of about 300,000 distinct CDR3 sequences, 70% to 90% of them appearing once. This sample was taken from a study of CD8 T cells in Susac syndrome.

Sequencing used CD8+ T cells from PBMCs. The source of this sequence is a human donor with multiple sclerosis. This chain joins TRBV28 and TRBJ2-7; 8 bases align to TRBD1. The CDR3 nucleotides are TGTGCCAGCAGCCCCCGGACAGGGTACTACGAGCAGTACTTC. It specifies CASSPRTGYYEQYF. Using reference TRBV28 and TRBJ2-7 for the parts outside the CDR3, the full variable domain is DVKVTQSSRYLVKRTGEKVFLECVQDMDHENMFWYRQDPGLGLRLIYFSYDVKMKEKGDIPEGYSVSREKKERFSLILESASTNQTSMYLCASSPRTGYYEQYFGPGTRLTVT.